The 20 T cell receptor beta chains presented below share a single source sample, sequenced in a study of blood T cell repertoires in COVID-19. Assay: immunoSEQ multiplex PCR; the TCRdb copy retains only in-frame clones and omits some. The data contain approximately 140,000 clones, about 80% of them singletons. Sample: peripheral blood. The receptor set was obtained from an elderly woman in a cohort sampled during active or convalescent COVID-19.

The chain combines TRBV27 with TRBJ2-1; 7 nucleotides match TRBD1. Germline V gives CDR1 MNHEY, CDR2 SMNVEV (reference sequence). V trimming: 7 bases; J trimming: 8 bases; junction bases outside the gene matches: 11. The CDR3 is 14 amino acids. The CDR3 DNA reads TGTGCCAGCACCCGACAGGGCCAAAGGGATGAGCAGTTCTTC. This sequence encodes CASTRQGQRDEQFF.

This chain connects TRBV11-3 to TRBJ2-3, with D maybe TRBD1 (6 bases). The CDR3 is 14 residues long. The V and J ends lost 3 bases and 0 bases respectively, with 7 bases between them. The V gene's germline CDR1 is SGHNT and CDR2 YENEEA. This CDR3 is CASSLGASTDTQYF. The CDR3 nucleotides are TGTGCCAGCAGCTTGGGGGCGAGCACAGATACGCAGTATTTT.

The J gene is TRBJ1-3, the V gene TRBV2; 7 bases match TRBD1. From germline, CDR1 is SNHLY and CDR2 FYNNEI. After removal of 5 bases from V and 2 bases from J, the junction contained 3 bases not matched to a gene. The CDR3 runs 14 residues. The DNA for the CDR3 is TGTGCCAGCAGTTCCGGGACAGCTGGAAACACCATATATTTT. Translating it yields CASSSGTAGNTIYF. Supplemented by reference TRBV2 and TRBJ1-3, the full variable domain reads EPEVTQTPSHQVTQMGQEVILRCVPISNHLYFYWYRQILGQKVEFLVSFYNNEISEKSEIFDDQFSVERPDGSNFTLKIRSTKLEDSAMYFCASSSGTAGNTIYFGEGSWLTVV.

The gene calls are TRBV7-3 and TRBJ1-3; D unclear. CDR3 length: 13 residues. Germline CDR1 and CDR2: SGHTA and FQGTGA. V lost 3 bases, J lost 0 bases, and 3 bases lay in between. CDR3 sequence: CASSLRSGNTIYF. DNA for the CDR3: TGTGCCAGCAGCTTGCGCTCTGGAAACACCATATATTTT.

CDR3 sequence: CASSVGNARAQYF. The CDR3 coding sequence is TGTGCCAGCAGCGTAGGAAACGCTCGAGCCCAGTACTTC. V gene TRBV9 combines with J gene TRBJ2-5; no firm D call. V was trimmed by 0 bases and J by 9 bases, leaving 12 bases between them. Germline values: CDR1 SGDLS, CDR2 YYNGEE. The CDR3 is 13 residues long.

This chain uses TRBV25-1 with TRBJ2-1; D may be TRBD2 (5 bases). V lost 0 bases to trimming and J lost 8 bases, with 14 bases between them. Germline V lookup: CDR1 MGHDK, CDR2 SYGVNS. CDR3 length: 15 amino acids. Here the CDR3 reads CASSEYGFRADEQFF. In DNA, the CDR3 is TGTGCCAGCAGTGAATATGGGTTTCGAGCGGATGAGCAGTTCTTC.

The chain is built from TRBV11-3 and TRBJ2-1; 9 bases agree with TRBD2. Germline V lookup: CDR1 SGHNT, CDR2 YENEEA. The junction had 6 bases not matched to a gene; V was cut back by 6 bases and J by 12 bases. The CDR3 runs to 12 residues. The CDR3 region is CASSSGSGGQFF. The CDR3 nucleotides are TGTGCCAGCAGTTCCGGTAGCGGGGGGCAGTTCTTC. Complete variable domain (other parts from reference TRBV11-3 and TRBJ2-1): EAGVVQSPRYKIIEKKQPVAFWCNPISGHNTLYWYLQNLGQGPELLIRYENEEAVDDSQLPKDRFSAERLKGVDSTLKIQPAELGDSAVYLCASSSGSGGQFFGPGTRLTVL.

The gene calls are TRBV6-2 or TRBV6-3 and TRBJ2-5, with TRBD2 identical over 7 bases. CDR3 length equals 15 residues. From germline, CDR1 is MNHEY and CDR2 SVGEGT. The ends lost 4 bases at V and 5 bases at J; junction bases unmatched: 10. This chain's CDR3 is CASSSSGLMRETQYF. CDR3 bases: TGTGCCAGCAGTTCTAGCGGCCTGATGCGGGAGACCCAGTACTTC.

CDR3 nucleotide sequence: TGTGCCAGCAGTTACGCGGCTCCGTGGAACACTGAAGCTTTCTTT. Translated, it gives CASSYAAPWNTEAFF. The gene calls are TRBV6-2 or TRBV6-3 and TRBJ1-1; D remains unclear. CDR3 size: 15 residues. Trimming removed 2 bases at V and 1 base at J, with 11 bases between. Germline CDR1 reads MNHEY; CDR2 reads SVGEGT.

This chain connects TRBV6-2 or TRBV6-3 to TRBJ2-3, with D tentatively TRBD2 (7 bases). Germline-derived CDR1 and CDR2 are MNHEY and SVGEGT. Trimming shortened V by 4 bases and J by 0 bases, and 14 bases separated the two germline ends. This CDR3 spans 16 amino acids. The CDR3, as DNA: TGTGCCAGCAGTTCTGGGGGGGGCCGTAGCACAGATACGCAGTATTTT. Protein sequence: CASSSGGGRSTDTQYF.

Written as DNA, the CDR3 is TGTGCCAGCAGCTTAGTTGTCGGGACAACCTACGAGCAGTACTTC. Translated: CASSLVVGTTYEQYF. This chain uses TRBV11-2 with TRBJ2-7, with a tentative D call TRBD1 (6 bases). This CDR3 has 15 residues. Germline CDR1 is SGHAT and CDR2 is FQNNGV. V gave up 1 base and J gave up 2 bases, with 12 bases separating them.

This clone was seen a few times. This chain connects TRBV7-3 to TRBJ2-1, with 9 bases fitting TRBD2. Looked up from germline, CDR1 is SGHTA and CDR2 is FQGTGA. The CDR3 covers 16 residues. V shed 2 bases and J 4 bases; nucleotides not matched to a gene: 6. CDR3 in amino acids: CASSLWSGGTYNEQFF. The CDR3 nucleotides are TGTGCCAGCAGCTTATGGAGCGGGGGGACATACAATGAGCAGTTCTTC. Full variable domain (remainder filled in from reference TRBV7-3 and TRBJ2-1): GAGVSQTPSNKVTEKGKYVELRCDPISGHTALYWYRQSLGQGPEFLIYFQGTGAADDSGLPNDRFFAVRPEGSVSTLKIQRTERGDSAVYLCASSLWSGGTYNEQFFGPGTRLTVL.

This chain connects TRBV6-5 to TRBJ2-1; D gene uncertain. Per germline, CDR1 MNHEY and CDR2 SVGAGI. This CDR3 region has 12 residues. Trimming shortened V by 5 bases and J by 6 bases, and 8 bases separated the two germline ends. CDR3 bases: TGTGCCAGCAGTCAGTCCCGCAATGAGCAGTTCTTC. Translation: CASSQSRNEQFF.

The rearrangement joins TRBV9 to TRBJ2-5; 8 bases align to TRBD2. J was trimmed by 5 bases and V by 3 bases; bases with no gene match: 12. Germline values: CDR1 SGDLS, CDR2 YYNGEE. The CDR3 runs to 16 residues. The CDR3 sequence is CASSAGAGETGETQYF. CDR3 in DNA: TGTGCCAGCAGCGCCGGAGCGGGGGAAACGGGGGAGACCCAGTACTTC.

The chain joins TRBV24-1 to TRBJ2-3; the match to TRBD1 covers 8 bases. The J segment lost 3 bases and the V segment lost 2 bases, leaving 3 bases of the junction unmatched. The germline V gene encodes CDR1 KGHDR and CDR2 SFDVKD. This CDR3 contains 15 residues. The DNA for the CDR3 is TGTGCCACCAGTGATTACCGGACAGGGACAGATACGCAGTATTTT. Translated: CATSDYRTGTDTQYF.

The CDR3 region has the DNA TGCGCCAGCAGCTCCACTGACTCTGGAAACACCATATATTTT. This gives the protein CASSSTDSGNTIYF. V and J are TRBV5-1 and TRBJ1-3, with D unresolved. V was pared by 3 bases and J by 0 bases, with 7 bases between. This CDR3 region has 14 residues. CDR1 is SGHRS and CDR2 is YFSETQ in the germline V gene.

The V gene is TRBV7-9, the J gene TRBJ1-1; no definite D call. Germline V gene sequence: CDR1 SEHNR, CDR2 FQNEAQ (reference sequence). Trimming stripped 1 base from V and 1 base from J, with 4 bases between. The CDR3 spans 13 residues. The CDR3 DNA sequence: TGTGCCAGCAGCTTAGTCAGGAACACTGAAGCTTTCTTT. Translation gives CASSLVRNTEAFF.

V is TRBV7-9 and J is TRBJ1-2, with D unresolved. This CDR3 has 13 residues. The germline V gene encodes CDR1 SEHNR and CDR2 FQNEAQ (reference sequence). With 0 bases removed from V and 4 bases from J, the gap between germline ends came to 6 bases. This chain's CDR3 is CASSLAGAYGYTF. Here the CDR3 DNA reads TGTGCCAGCAGCTTAGCCGGAGCCTATGGCTACACCTTC. Full variable domain (missing parts from reference TRBV7-9 and TRBJ1-2): DTGVSQNPRHKITKRGQNVTFRCDPISEHNRLYWYRQTLGQGPEFLTYFQNEAQLEKSRLLSDRFSAERPKGSFSTLEIQRTEQGDSAMYLCASSLAGAYGYTFGSGTRLTVV.

The rearrangement uses TRBV4-2 and TRBJ2-3; D is ambiguous. The V and J ends lost 4 bases and 6 bases respectively, with 11 bases between them. CDR3 length: 13 residues. Germline assignment: CDR1 LGHNA and CDR2 YNFKEQ. The CDR3: CASSPLLEDTQYF. The CDR3 DNA is TGTGCCAGCAGCCCGCTTTTAGAGGATACGCAGTATTTT.

There are a few counts of this clone. This chain joins TRBV3-1 (or the pseudogene TRBV3-2) and TRBJ1-2, with a weak D call TRBD1 (6 bases). V was cut by 0 bases and J by 0 bases, with 11 bases left in between. Germline CDR1 is LGHDT and CDR2 is YNNKEL (reference sequence). CDR3 length equals 16 residues. The CDR3 DNA reads TGTGCCAGCAGCCAAGAAGGGGGAGGGCCTAACTATGGCTACACCTTC. Protein: CASSQEGGGPNYGYTF.